One and the same sample provided the 8 T cell receptor beta chains below, sequenced in a study of T cells in Graves' hyperthyroidism and ophthalmopathy (dated by TCRdb to between 2018 and 2020). The method behind the library was multiplex PCR. TCRdb lists the instrument as Illumina HiSeq 2000. The TCR beta CDR3 regions were amplified from the RNA transcripts. A first-round RT-PCR of the TCR CDR3 used the HTBI primer set with the Qiagen OneStep RT-PCR kit. The public reads were reprocessed in TCRdb via fastp at Q25 and MiXCR, keeping in-frame beta chains. Records with the same CDR3 protein are collapsed into one entry carrying the most frequent genes and DNA. This sample holds around 500,000 distinct CDR3 sequences; approximately 22% were observed only once. Of the sample, about 49% falls within the top ten clones. Source material: blood. Receptors were obtained from a woman in her sixties or seventies with Graves' ophthalmopathy.

This clonotype was detected ten times or more. V usage is TRBV7-2 and J usage is TRBJ2-7; the match to TRBD2 covers 7 bases. The V segment lost 1 base and the J segment 6 bases; nucleotides outside the gene matches: 6. The CDR3 sequence is 14 residues long. The germline V gene encodes CDR1 SGHTA and CDR2 FQGNSA. The CDR3 DNA is TGTGCCAGCAGCTTAGAGGGAGGGCCTCTCGAGCAGTACTTC. Translation: CASSLEGGPLEQYF. The full variable domain, completed using reference TRBV7-2 and TRBJ2-7, is GAGVSQSPSNKVTEKGKDVELRCDPISGHTALYWYRQSLGQGLEFLIYFQGNSAPDKSGLPSDRFSAERTGGSVSTLTIQRTQQEDSAVYLCASSLEGGPLEQYFGPGTRLTVT.

The sample holds a few counts of this clonotype. The chain joins TRBV20-1 to TRBJ2-1, with 13 bases fitting TRBD2. Germline CDR1 is DFQATT and CDR2 is SNEGSKA (reference sequence). The length of the CDR3 is 14 residues. Trimming removed 6 bases from V and 7 bases from J; junction bases left unmatched: 6. CDR3 sequence: CSASLAGGPNEQFF. The DNA for the CDR3 is TGCAGTGCATCACTAGCGGGAGGGCCTAATGAGCAGTTCTTC.

This clonotype appeared a few times. The rearrangement uses TRBV20-1 and TRBJ2-3, with TRBD1 as a possible D gene (6 bases). The CDR3 extends over 14 amino acids. CDR1 and CDR2 (germline): DFQATT, SNEGSKA (reference sequence). Trimming removed 3 bases at V and 6 bases at J, with 16 bases between. The CDR3, as DNA: TGCAGTGCTAGTAACCGCAGGGGTGGGGATACGCAGTATTTT. This encodes CSASNRRGGDTQYF.

This clonotype was recorded at least ten times. V and J are TRBV15 and TRBJ1-1; TRBD1 matches 8 bases. J lost 3 bases, V lost 0 bases, and 3 bases had no gene match. The CDR3 is 15 residues long. Germline CDR1 LNHNV, CDR2 YYDKDF (reference sequence). The CDR3 reads CATSRDPDRDTEAFF. CDR3 nucleotide sequence: TGTGCCACCAGCAGAGATCCGGACAGGGACACTGAAGCTTTCTTT. The entire variable domain, with the rest obtained from reference TRBV15 and TRBJ1-1, is as follows: DAMVIQNPRYQVTQFGKPVTLSCSQTLNHNVMYWYQQKSSQAPKLLFHYYDKDFNNEADTPDNFQSRRPNTSFCFLDIRSPGLGDTAMYLCATSRDPDRDTEAFFGQGTRLTVV.

This clonotype has a handful of counts. The chain recombines TRBV5-1 with TRBJ2-7, with 8 bases identical to TRBD1. The CDR3 extends over 16 amino acids. Germline values: CDR1 SGHRS, CDR2 YFSETQ. V lost 4 bases, J lost 4 bases, and 13 bases stayed unmatched. CDR3 residues: CASSPGARTGRYEQYF. The CDR3 coding sequence is TGCGCCAGCAGCCCCGGAGCCCGGACAGGGCGGTACGAGCAGTACTTC.

V gene TRBV6-1 combines with J gene TRBJ2-7; possibly TRBD1 for D (5 bases). The germline V and J ends were trimmed by 8 bases and 6 bases, with 17 bases remaining between them. The CDR3 extends over 13 amino acids. Germline CDR1 and CDR2: MNHNS and SASEGT. The CDR3 DNA follows: TGTGCCAGCTCCATAGGGCAGGGTTTCGAGCAGTACTTC. Amino acids: CASSIGQGFEQYF.

The CDR3 DNA follows: TGCGCCAGCAGCTTGTGGATGGATGGCTACACCTTC. Its protein is CASSLWMDGYTF. This chain connects TRBV5-1 to TRBJ1-2; D unresolved. Germline-derived CDR1 and CDR2 are SGHRS and YFSETQ. Trimming left V 1 base short and J 6 bases short, with 7 bases between. This CDR3 is built from 12 residues.

This clonotype was seen a handful of times. This chain connects TRBV24-1 to TRBJ2-3, with TRBD2 identical over 8 bases. J lost 7 bases, V lost 4 bases, and 3 bases had no gene match. Germline V gene data show CDR1 as KGHDR and CDR2 as SFDVKD. CDR3 length equals 13 residues. CDR3 in amino acids: CATSEAGAHTQYF. The CDR3 region has the DNA TGTGCCACCAGTGAAGCGGGAGCACATACGCAGTATTTT.